Listed below are T cell receptor beta chains from one sample, sequenced in a study of blood T cell repertoires in COVID-19. Sequencing was performed with immunoSEQ multiplex PCR; in TCRdb, only in-frame clones are kept and a portion is missing. The sample lists 100,000 or so clones; approximately 79% were seen once. Input material: peripheral blood. These receptors all come from a man between 65 and 85 years old with active or convalescent COVID-19. The CDR3 runs from the conserved cysteine through the conserved F or W. Fields, in order: V gene, J gene, CDR3 protein.

V: TRBV19; J: TRBJ2-7; CDR3: CASSIVAGLSYEQYF
V: TRBV28; J: TRBJ1-3; CDR3: CASSLQAATLGNTIYF
V: TRBV11-2; J: TRBJ2-1; CDR3: CASSLRLAGVEYNEQFF
V: TRBV11-2; J: TRBJ2-5; CDR3: CASSFGTGEGETQYF
V: TRBV6-4; J: TRBJ2-1; CDR3: CASSDSAGGSYNEQFF
V: TRBV10-2; J: TRBJ2-1; CDR3: CASIAPPVAGVSYNEQFF
V: TRBV19; J: TRBJ2-5; CDR3: CASSTPGDREQETQYF
V: TRBV5-5; J: TRBJ2-4; CDR3: CASSLADRGAKNIQYF
V: TRBV7-3; J: TRBJ2-3; CDR3: CASSLGLALSTDTQYF
V: TRBV5-5; J: TRBJ2-1; CDR3: CASSATSGNEQFF
V: TRBV18; J: TRBJ2-1; CDR3: CASSPRQGAFHEQFF
V: TRBV3-1/TRBV3-2; J: TRBJ1-3; CDR3: CASSQAGQGSGNTIYF
V: TRBV30; J: TRBJ2-2; CDR3: CAWSRWESPGELFF
V: TRBV2; J: TRBJ1-2; CDR3: CASGTGRNNYGYTF
V: TRBV7-9; J: TRBJ1-2; CDR3: CASSFTGAVYGYTF
V: TRBV5-1; J: TRBJ1-4; CDR3: CASSSGGGDEKLFF
V: TRBV19; J: TRBJ2-6; CDR3: CASSPTLDVLTF
V: TRBV5-1; J: TRBJ2-3; CDR3: CASSRASGGMGDTQYF
V: TRBV5-5; J: TRBJ2-7; CDR3: CASSLGGGWYEQYF
V: TRBV7-9; J: TRBJ2-2; CDR3: CASKPGQGATGELFF
V: TRBV30; J: TRBJ1-6; CDR3: CAWSVRYNSPLHF
V: TRBV24-1; J: TRBJ2-1; CDR3: CATSAAGDSYNEQFF
V: TRBV6-4; J: TRBJ1-2; CDR3: CASSDPRTGFWYGYTF
V: TRBV19; J: TRBJ1-1; CDR3: CASSIADRGRVTEAFF
V: TRBV7-9; J: TRBJ2-5; CDR3: CASSLWTGGGETQYF
V: TRBV6-4; J: TRBJ2-1; CDR3: CASSVEPDTYNEQFF
V: TRBV24-1; J: TRBJ1-6; CDR3: CATSGPGSSPLHF
V: TRBV28; J: TRBJ2-7; CDR3: CASSYPGLAGGSYEQYF
V: TRBV25-1; J: TRBJ2-4; CDR3: CASSRGAENIQYF
V: TRBV5-6; J: TRBJ2-5; CDR3: CASSYSVETQYF
V: TRBV5-6; J: TRBJ1-1; CDR3: CASSIGGHTEAFF
V: TRBV25-1; J: TRBJ1-1; CDR3: CASRGQGDTEAFF
V: TRBV30; J: TRBJ1-2; CDR3: CAWTGGGGYTF
V: TRBV9; J: TRBJ2-2; CDR3: CASSEGPSTGFLPGELFF
V: TRBV6-6; J: TRBJ2-7; CDR3: CASSRLAGVILYEQYF
V: TRBV5-1; J: TRBJ2-2; CDR3: CASSLFVQGETGELFF
V: TRBV6-6; J: TRBJ1-2; CDR3: CASRTRSGQNYGYTF
V: TRBV2; J: TRBJ2-2; CDR3: CASRPDRGNTGELFF
V: TRBV7-3; J: TRBJ2-1; CDR3: CASSSLAGGYNEQFF
V: TRBV6-5; J: TRBJ2-1; CDR3: CASSLGTSGRGRQFF
V: TRBV3-1/TRBV3-2; J: TRBJ2-5; CDR3: CASSQGLAGAVETQYF
V: TRBV2; J: TRBJ1-2; CDR3: CASSGQLAAGYTF
V: TRBV4-1; J: TRBJ1-1; CDR3: CASSLSDRVRNTEAFF
V: TRBV10-1; J: TRBJ2-7; CDR3: CASALDRGYEQYF
V: TRBV6-2/TRBV6-3; J: TRBJ2-7; CDR3: CASSWTTAYEQYF
V: TRBV30; J: TRBJ1-3; CDR3: CAWSSRTGGISGNTIYF
V: TRBV10-3; J: TRBJ1-1; CDR3: CAISESSGVNTEAFF
V: TRBV11-2; J: TRBJ2-5; CDR3: CASSFFPGLAEEETQYF